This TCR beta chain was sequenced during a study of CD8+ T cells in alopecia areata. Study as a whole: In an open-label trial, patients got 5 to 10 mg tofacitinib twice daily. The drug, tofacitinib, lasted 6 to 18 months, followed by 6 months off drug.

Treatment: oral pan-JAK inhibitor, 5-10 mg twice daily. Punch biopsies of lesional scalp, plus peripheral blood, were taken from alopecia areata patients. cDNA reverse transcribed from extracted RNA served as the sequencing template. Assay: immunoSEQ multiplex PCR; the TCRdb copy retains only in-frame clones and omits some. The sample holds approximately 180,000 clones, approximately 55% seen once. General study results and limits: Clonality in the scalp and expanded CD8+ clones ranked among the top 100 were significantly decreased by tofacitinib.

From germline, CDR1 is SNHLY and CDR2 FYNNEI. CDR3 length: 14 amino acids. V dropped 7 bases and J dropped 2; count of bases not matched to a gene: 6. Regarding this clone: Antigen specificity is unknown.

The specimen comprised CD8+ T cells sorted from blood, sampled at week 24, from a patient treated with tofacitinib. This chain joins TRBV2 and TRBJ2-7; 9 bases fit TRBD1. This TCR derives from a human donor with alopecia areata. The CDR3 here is CASIPRQGAYEQYF. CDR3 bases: TGTGCCAGCATTCCCCGACAGGGGGCCTACGAGCAGTACTTC.